This T cell receptor beta chain came from a study of cytomegalovirus exposure and HLA in healthy donors. Whole-study findings and limits: Among immune exposure information, only CMV serostatus was available. Researchers reportedly found TCR beta sequences accurately predicted most subjects' HLA-A and HLA-B alleles.

With respect to this clone: Its antigen remains unknown.

This CDR3 has 15 amino acids. CDR1 and CDR2 from the germline V gene are SNHLY and FYNNEI. V lost 7 bases and J lost 3; bases outside the gene matches: 9. Researchers ran the PCR with 60 Vbeta and 13 Jbeta primers. Assay used: immunoSEQ multiplex PCR; TCRdb lists only in-frame clones, some missing. The repertoire shows roughly 140,000 clones; the top ten hold 0.96%. The sample was PBMCs. The chain is built from TRBV2 and TRBJ1-2, with 9 bases lining up with TRBD1. The receptor was derived from a male donor in good health and CMV-seronegative. The CDR3 loop is CASKSGQGLHYGYTF. CDR3 nucleotides: TGTGCCAGCAAGTCGGGACAGGGACTCCACTATGGCTACACCTTC.